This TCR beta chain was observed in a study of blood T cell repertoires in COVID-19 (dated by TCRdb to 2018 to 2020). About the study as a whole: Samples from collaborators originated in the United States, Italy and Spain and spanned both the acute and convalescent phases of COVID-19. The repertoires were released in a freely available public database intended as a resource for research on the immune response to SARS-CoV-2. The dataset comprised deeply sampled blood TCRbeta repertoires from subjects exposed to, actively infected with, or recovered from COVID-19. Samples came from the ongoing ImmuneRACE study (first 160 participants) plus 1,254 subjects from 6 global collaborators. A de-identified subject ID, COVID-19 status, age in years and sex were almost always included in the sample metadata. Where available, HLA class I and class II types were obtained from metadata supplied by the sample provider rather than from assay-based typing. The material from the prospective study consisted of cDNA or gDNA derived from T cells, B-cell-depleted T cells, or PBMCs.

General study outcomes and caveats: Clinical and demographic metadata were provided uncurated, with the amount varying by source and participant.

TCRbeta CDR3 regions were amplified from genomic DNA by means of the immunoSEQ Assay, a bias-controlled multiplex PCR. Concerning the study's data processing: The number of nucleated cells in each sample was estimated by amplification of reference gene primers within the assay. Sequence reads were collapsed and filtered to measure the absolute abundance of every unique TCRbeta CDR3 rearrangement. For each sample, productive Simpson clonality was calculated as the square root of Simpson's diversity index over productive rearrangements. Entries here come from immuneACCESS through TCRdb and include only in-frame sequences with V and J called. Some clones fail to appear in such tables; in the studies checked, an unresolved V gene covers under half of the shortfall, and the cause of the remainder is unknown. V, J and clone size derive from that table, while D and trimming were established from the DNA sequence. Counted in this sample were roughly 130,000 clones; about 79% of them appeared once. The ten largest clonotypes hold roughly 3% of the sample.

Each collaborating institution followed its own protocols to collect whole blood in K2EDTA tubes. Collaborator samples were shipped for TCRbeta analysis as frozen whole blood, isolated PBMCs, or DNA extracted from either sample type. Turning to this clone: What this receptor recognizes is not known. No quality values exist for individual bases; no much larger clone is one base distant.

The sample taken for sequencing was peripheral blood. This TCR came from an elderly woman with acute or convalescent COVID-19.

The base sequence is TGCGCCAGCAAGGAGGGAAAGTGGGGCTCTGGAAACACCATATATTTT. Translated, it gives CASKEGKWGSGNTIYF. In this chain, TRBV10-1 is recombined with TRBJ1-3; too little of a D gene remains to name it. At the junction V is shortened by 7 bases and J by 0 bases, with 16 bases in between. CDR1 and CDR2 (WNHNN, SYGVQD) derive from the germline V gene (reference sequence). Including cysteine and phenylalanine, the CDR3 has 16 amino acids. The kept DNA is CDR3 alone, 48 bases in frame from the first base.